What follows are 14 T cell receptor beta chains derived from one specimen sequenced in a study of patients and donors after allogeneic stem cell transplantation. Using its own MiXCR run on the RT-PCR reads, TCRdb lists one record per CDR3 protein. The table includes over 350,000 distinct CDR3 sequences, roughly 17% detected once. The specimen was blood, either unsorted or a sorted T cell fraction (not recorded which). The receptor set was obtained from a human donor who was either an allogeneic HSCT recipient or a stem cell or donor lymphocyte infusion donor (not recorded which). It is not recorded whose cells these are; they may come from a transplant donor.

The chain employs TRBV5-1 and TRBJ2-7; 7 nucleotides line up with TRBD2. Germline V lookup: CDR1 SGHRS, CDR2 YFSETQ. This CDR3 is 15 amino acids long. V was clipped by 5 bases and J by 0 bases; unmatched bases: 8. The DNA of the CDR3 is TGCGCCAGCAGAGAAAGCGGGGAGAGCTCCTACGAGCAGTACTTC. Encoded protein: CASRESGESSYEQYF.

The gene calls are TRBV7-9 and TRBJ2-7; 7 bases line up with TRBD1. The CDR3 spans 14 residues. The J segment lost 5 bases and the V segment lost 5 bases, leaving 9 bases of the junction unmatched. Germline V lookup: CDR1 SEHNR, CDR2 FQNEAQ (reference sequence). CDR3 bases: TGTGCCAGCAGCCCCCGGGCTGACAGGGACGAGCAGTACTTC. Translated: CASSPRADRDEQYF.

This chain connects TRBV5-1 to TRBJ1-1, with a weak D call TRBD1 (5 bases). Deletions cut 0 bases from V and 8 bases from J, with 11 bases between. CDR3 length equals 13 residues. Per germline, CDR1 SGHRS and CDR2 YFSETQ. The CDR3 is CASSLDDSLEAFF. For the CDR3, the DNA is TGCGCCAGCAGCTTGGATGACAGTTTAGAAGCTTTCTTT.

This clonotype came up many times. The genes are TRBV29-1 and TRBJ1-1; 7 nucleotides agree with TRBD1. The length of the CDR3 is 13 residues. From germline, CDR1 is SQVTM and CDR2 ANQGSEA. J gave up 4 bases and V 3 bases, and 5 bases lay outside the gene matches. CDR3 sequence (DNA): TGCAGCGTTGACACAGGGGCGGGCACTGAAGCTTTCTTT. Translation gives CSVDTGAGTEAFF. Based on the CDR3 plus reference TRBV29-1 and TRBJ1-1, the full variable domain is SAVISQKPSRDICQRGTSLTIQCQVDSQVTMMFWYRQQPGQSLTLIATANQGSEATYESGFVIDKFPISRPNLTFSTLTVSNMSPEDSSIYLCSVDTGAGTEAFFGQGTRLTVV.

The chain combines TRBV19 with TRBJ2-5; D is tentatively TRBD1 or TRBD2 (6 bases each). The V gene lost 7 bases and the J gene lost 4 bases, with 7 bases spanning the gap. CDR3 size: 11 residues. Germline CDR1 LNHDA, CDR2 SQIVND (reference sequence). DNA of the CDR3: TGTGCCAGTAAGGGGGGAGAGACCCAGTACTTC. It specifies CASKGGETQYF.

The genes are TRBV25-1 and TRBJ2-1, with 7 bases fitting TRBD2. V gave up 1 base and J gave up 0 bases; unmatched junction bases: 3. The CDR3 extends over 16 amino acids. From germline, CDR1 is MGHDK and CDR2 SYGVNS. The CDR3 DNA follows: TGTGCCAGCAGTGAATCTGGCGGGAGCTCCTACAATGAGCAGTTCTTC. It translates to CASSESGGSSYNEQFF.

The sample holds a few counts of this clonotype. A read error may produce the germline difference seen at one junction end. This chain uses TRBV7-7 with TRBJ2-5; 8 nucleotides agree with TRBD1. Germline V lookup: CDR1 SSHAT, CDR2 FNYEAQ (reference sequence). The CDR3 sequence is 15 residues long. As DNA, the CDR3 is TGTGCTAGCAGCTTACTCAGGACAGGGAAAGAGACCCAGTACTTC. It specifies CASSLLRTGKETQYF.

V is TRBV25-1 and J is TRBJ2-7; D is possibly TRBD1 or TRBD2 (6 bases each). CDR3 length: 15 amino acids. CDR1 is MGHDK and CDR2 is SYGVNS in the germline V gene. Trimming removed 0 bases at V and 2 bases at J, with 11 bases between. CDR3 DNA sequence: TGTGCCAGCAGTGAATATGAGGGGGGACCCTACGAGCAGTACTTC. Its translation: CASSEYEGGPYEQYF.

This clonotype turned up a few times. The genes are TRBV5-1 and TRBJ2-3, with a tentative D call TRBD2 (5 bases). Looked up from germline, CDR1 is SGHRS and CDR2 is YFSETQ. V was clipped by 0 bases and J by 5 bases, with 10 bases between them. CDR3 size: 14 residues. The CDR3 nucleotides are TGCGCCAGCAGCTTGGAACGGGGTGTAGATACGCAGTATTTT. Translating it yields CASSLERGVDTQYF.

A single count supports this clonotype. The V gene is TRBV11-1, the J gene TRBJ2-6; D is perhaps TRBD1 (5 bases). Germline-derived CDR1 and CDR2 are SGHAT and FQDESV (reference sequence). The CDR3 totals 18 residues. Trimming pared 3 bases from V and 1 base from J, leaving 16 bases between. CDR3 nucleotide sequence: TGTGCCAGCAGCTTGATAGACCTCAAGGGGTCTGGGGCCAACGTCCTGACTTTC. Translation: CASSLIDLKGSGANVLTF.

This clonotype has a handful of counts. The chain carries TRBV6-5 and TRBJ2-1, with 13 bases lining up with TRBD2. Germline loops: CDR1 MNHEY, CDR2 SVGAGI. V dropped 4 bases and J dropped 6; count of bases not matched to a gene: 9. The CDR3 loop spans 17 amino acids. The CDR3 nucleotides are TGTGCCAGCAGTTCACTAGGACTAGCGGGGGTCCCCAATGAGCAGTTCTTC. Its protein product is CASSSLGLAGVPNEQFF.

This clonotype was seen ten or more times. The chain recombines TRBV12-3 or TRBV12-4 with TRBJ2-7; perhaps TRBD2 as D (7 bases). The length of the CDR3 is 15 residues. Trimming shortened V by 0 bases and J by 6 bases, and 15 bases separated the two germline ends. The DNA of the CDR3 is TGTGCCAGCAGTTTAGCGAATTCGGGGGGCTTCGAGCAGTACTTC. It codes for CASSLANSGGFEQYF.

This clonotype was counted between two and nine times. This chain joins TRBV20-1 and TRBJ1-1, with D maybe TRBD1 (6 bases). Germline V CDR1 and CDR2: DFQATT, SNEGSKA (reference sequence). The CDR3 has 13 amino acids. Trimming pared 4 bases from V and 2 bases from J, leaving 11 bases between. As DNA, the CDR3 is TGCAGTGCTACTCGGACAGAAAACACTGAAGCTTTCTTT. Translation: CSATRTENTEAFF.

This chain joins TRBV10-3 and TRBJ2-5; TRBD2 matches at 7 bases. Trimming took 6 bases from V and 7 from J; bases not matched to a gene: 2. The CDR3 covers 11 residues. Germline V CDR1 and CDR2: ENHRY, SYGVKD. The chain's CDR3 is CAISGGGTQYF. CDR3 bases: TGTGCCATCAGCGGCGGGGGGACCCAGTACTTC.